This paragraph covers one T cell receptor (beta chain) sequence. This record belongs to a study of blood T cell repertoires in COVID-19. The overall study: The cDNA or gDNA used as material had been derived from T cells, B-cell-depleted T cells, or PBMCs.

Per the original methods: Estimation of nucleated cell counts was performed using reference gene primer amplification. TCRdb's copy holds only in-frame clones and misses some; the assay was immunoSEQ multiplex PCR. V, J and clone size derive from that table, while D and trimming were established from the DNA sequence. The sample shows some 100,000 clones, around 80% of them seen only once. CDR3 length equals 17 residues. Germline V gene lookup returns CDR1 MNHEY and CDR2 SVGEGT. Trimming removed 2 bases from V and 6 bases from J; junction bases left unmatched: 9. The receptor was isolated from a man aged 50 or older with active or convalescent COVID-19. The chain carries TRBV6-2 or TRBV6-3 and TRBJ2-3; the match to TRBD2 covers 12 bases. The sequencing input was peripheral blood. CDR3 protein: CASSYAPSGGATDTQYF. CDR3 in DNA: TGTGCCAGCAGTTACGCTCCTAGCGGGGGGGCCACGGATACGCAGTATTTT.